This is a list of T cell receptor beta chains from one sample in a study of beta chain features in type 1 diabetes. The table came from immunoSEQ multiplex PCR; TCRdb's copy has only in-frame clones and leaves some out. The sample includes fewer than 400,000 clones, roughly 8% of them seen just once. The sample consisted of central memory CD4+ T cells from blood. The receptors derive from a woman in her late teens or twenties in good health. The CDR3 runs from the conserved cysteine through the conserved F or W. Each record gives: D gene, V gene, clone size, J gene, CDR3 protein, CDR3 DNA. D genes are given only for firm matches. Size is omitted from some rows. Given values are once, few, many or a class for expanded clones.

d_gene: TRBD2; v_gene: TRBV11-3; abundance: few; j_gene: TRBJ2-1; CDR3aa: CASSPHGGYNEQFF; CDR3nt: TGTGCCAGCAGCCCCCACGGGGGGTACAATGAGCAGTTCTTC
d_gene: .; v_gene: TRBV29-1; abundance: .; j_gene: TRBJ2-5; CDR3aa: CSHLDKKETQYF; CDR3nt: TGCAGCCATCTCGACAAGAAAGAGACCCAGTACTTC
d_gene: .; v_gene: TRBV28; abundance: .; j_gene: TRBJ1-2; CDR3aa: CASSLIPGGAHYGYTF; CDR3nt: TGTGCCAGCAGTCTCATTCCGGGGGGCGCGCACTATGGCTACACCTTC
d_gene: .; v_gene: TRBV2; abundance: .; j_gene: TRBJ2-7; CDR3aa: CASRQDSYEQYF; CDR3nt: TGTGCCAGCAGGCAGGACAGTTACGAGCAGTACTTC
d_gene: .; v_gene: TRBV6-1; abundance: .; j_gene: TRBJ2-1; CDR3aa: CASSEAANLAANEQFF; CDR3nt: TGTGCCAGCAGTGAAGCCGCGAACCTAGCTGCTAATGAGCAGTTCTTC
d_gene: .; v_gene: TRBV10-3; abundance: .; j_gene: TRBJ2-5; CDR3aa: CAISLTGFGETQYF; CDR3nt: TGTGCCATCAGTTTAACAGGGTTCGGGGAGACCCAGTACTTC
d_gene: TRBD2; v_gene: TRBV6-5; abundance: few; j_gene: TRBJ2-7; CDR3aa: CASGTSGRVGEQYF; CDR3nt: TGTGCCAGCGGGACTAGCGGGAGAGTAGGCGAGCAGTACTTC
d_gene: TRBD2; v_gene: TRBV7-2; abundance: few; j_gene: TRBJ2-7; CDR3aa: CASSLVARTSGRSGEVYF; CDR3nt: TGTGCCAGCAGCTTAGTCGCCCGGACTAGCGGGAGGAGTGGTGAGGTGTACTTC
d_gene: .; v_gene: TRBV5-1; abundance: many; j_gene: TRBJ1-1; CDR3aa: CASSRDDGLRAFF; CDR3nt: TGCGCCAGCAGCCGGGACGATGGTCTTCGAGCTTTCTTT
d_gene: .; v_gene: TRBV19; abundance: few; j_gene: TRBJ1-5; CDR3aa: CASGGFSNQPQHF; CDR3nt: TGTGCCAGTGGCGGATTTAGCAATCAGCCCCAGCATTTT
d_gene: .; v_gene: TRBV5-4; abundance: few; j_gene: TRBJ2-1; CDR3aa: CASSLDFPAAYNEQFF; CDR3nt: TGTGCCAGCAGCTTGGACTTCCCGGCGGCCTACAATGAGCAGTTCTTC
d_gene: .; v_gene: TRBV7-2; abundance: few; j_gene: TRBJ2-7; CDR3aa: CASSSRPQVYEQYF; CDR3nt: TGTGCCAGCAGCTCCCGCCCCCAGGTCTACGAGCAGTACTTC
d_gene: .; v_gene: TRBV9; abundance: .; j_gene: TRBJ2-2; CDR3aa: CASSHQGSGELFF; CDR3nt: TGTGCCAGCAGCCATCAGGGGTCCGGGGAGCTGTTTTTT
d_gene: .; v_gene: TRBV5-6; abundance: few; j_gene: TRBJ2-7; CDR3aa: CASSLQSEQYF; CDR3nt: TGTGCCAGCAGCCTACAGAGCGAGCAGTACTTC
d_gene: .; v_gene: TRBV27; abundance: .; j_gene: TRBJ1-1; CDR3aa: CASSLRGRRGNTEAFF; CDR3nt: TGTGCCAGCAGTTTGCGTGGGAGGAGGGGGAACACTGAAGCTTTCTTT
d_gene: .; v_gene: TRBV18; abundance: .; j_gene: TRBJ2-2; CDR3aa: CASSPDMANTGELFF; CDR3nt: TGTGCCAGCTCACCGGACATGGCGAACACCGGGGAGCTGTTTTTT
d_gene: .; v_gene: TRBV5-6; abundance: few; j_gene: TRBJ1-2; CDR3aa: CASSLEFRSYGYTF; CDR3nt: TGTGCCAGCAGCTTGGAGTTCCGGAGCTATGGCTACACCTTC